These 30 T cell receptor beta chains were sequenced from one sample in a study of PD-L1 blockade in urothelial cancer. Method: immunoSEQ multiplex PCR; TCRdb's copy keeps in-frame clones and lacks some. The table records around 100,000 clones, about 85% of them present only once. Sequenced here: PBMCs, sampled around atezolizumab (anti-PD-L1) treatment. The receptors derive from a man aged 45-60 years with urothelial cancer.

CDR3 sequence: CASSPGLAGDYEQYF. The CDR3 DNA sequence: TGTGCCAGCAGCCCCGGACTAGCGGGAGATTACGAGCAGTACTTC. The chain combines TRBV7-9 with TRBJ2-7, with 13 bases identical to TRBD2. Looked up from germline, CDR1 is SEHNR and CDR2 is FQNEAQ (reference sequence). V trimming: 5 bases; J trimming: 4 bases; junction bases outside the gene matches: 5. This CDR3 has 15 residues. The entire variable domain, with the rest obtained from reference TRBV7-9 and TRBJ2-7, is as follows: DTGVSQNPRHKITKRGQNVTFRCDPISEHNRLYWYRQTLGQGPEFLTYFQNEAQLEKSRLLSDRFSAERPKGSFSTLEIQRTEQGDSAMYLCASSPGLAGDYEQYFGPGTRLTVT.

The chain carries TRBV28 and TRBJ1-5, with TRBD1 as a possible D gene (6 bases). CDR3 size: 16 residues. V gave up 7 bases and J gave up 3 bases, with 19 bases separating them. Germline V gives CDR1 MDHEN, CDR2 SYDVKM. This CDR3 is CASKIRGAGANQPQHF. CDR3 in DNA: TGTGCCAGCAAGATAAGAGGGGCAGGGGCCAATCAGCCCCAGCATTTT.

The V gene is TRBV4-1, the J gene TRBJ1-1; 9 positions agree with TRBD1. The germline CDR1 and CDR2 sequences are MGHRA and YSYEKL. V lost 1 base, J lost 3 bases, and 6 bases stayed unmatched. This CDR3 region has 16 residues. The CDR3 loop reads CASSQVTGGWYTEAFF. The CDR3 nucleotides read TGCGCCAGCAGCCAAGTAACAGGGGGCTGGTACACTGAAGCTTTCTTT.

V gene TRBV7-3 combines with J gene TRBJ2-2; 9 bases line up with TRBD2. Per the germline V gene, CDR1 is SGHTA and CDR2 is FQGTGA. This CDR3 region has 17 residues. The V segment lost 5 bases and the J segment 4 bases; nucleotides outside the gene matches: 11. CDR3 loop: CASSPSPLAGSTGELFF. In nucleotides, the CDR3 is TGTGCCAGCAGCCCAAGTCCGCTAGCGGGGAGCACCGGGGAGCTGTTTTTT.

The gene calls are TRBV27 and TRBJ2-2, with a tentative D call TRBD1 (5 bases). The ends were cut back, 6 bases at V and 1 base at J, with 12 bases in the middle. The CDR3 is made up of 15 amino acids. The germline CDR1 and CDR2 sequences are MNHEY and SMNVEV (reference sequence). CDR3 amino acids: CASSVWGLNTGELFF. CDR3 sequence (DNA): TGTGCCAGCAGCGTCTGGGGCTTGAACACCGGGGAGCTGTTTTTT.

This chain uses TRBV27 with TRBJ2-1, with 7 bases aligning to TRBD2. V lost 5 bases and J lost 0; bases outside the gene matches: 4. CDR1 MNHEY and CDR2 SMNVEV come from the germline V gene (reference sequence). The CDR3 covers 15 residues. The CDR3 nucleotides read TGTGCCAGCAGTGTCAAGCGGGGCTCCTACAATGAGCAGTTCTTC. Residues: CASSVKRGSYNEQFF.

The chain joins TRBV4-1 to TRBJ2-1; TRBD2 is a possible D gene (6 bases). Germline values: CDR1 MGHRA, CDR2 YSYEKL. The CDR3 sequence is 14 residues long. The V gene lost 0 bases and the J gene lost 14 bases, with 17 bases spanning the gap. The CDR3 DNA follows: TGCGCCAGCAGCCAAGAAGAGGCAGGGAGGTTGGAGTTCTTC. Translating gives CASSQEEAGRLEFF.

This clone has more than one count but fewer than ten. One junction end does not reproduce the germline sequence, and a read error may be involved. The V gene is TRBV5-1, the J gene TRBJ1-1; a weak D match, TRBD1 (5 bases). The CDR3 is 14 residues long. Per the germline V gene, CDR1 is SGHRS and CDR2 is YFSETQ. CDR3 nucleotides: TGCGCCAGCATCTTGGGGCGCGGGAACACTGAAGCTTTCTTT. Its translation: CASILGRGNTEAFF.

The V call is TRBV27, the J call TRBJ1-6; TRBD1 matches at 7 bases. Germline trimming cut 6 bases from V and 7 bases from J; bases unmatched to any gene: 0. The germline CDR1 and CDR2 sequences are MNHEY and SMNVEV (reference sequence). The CDR3 length is 12 residues. The CDR3 nucleotides are TGTGCCAGCAGGACAGGGAATTCACCCCTCCACTTT. It translates to CASRTGNSPLHF.

The V call is TRBV18, the J call TRBJ2-7; no definite D call. The CDR3 has 15 residues. Trimming removed 3 bases from V and 3 bases from J, with 15 bases in between. CDR1 is KGHSH, CDR2 LQKENI, per germline. The CDR3 region has the DNA TGTGCCAGCTCACCGACTCGGTCGCTTGACTACGAGCAGTACTTC. This codes for CASSPTRSLDYEQYF.

The chain joins TRBV19 to TRBJ2-4; TRBD2 matches 8 bases. V dropped 9 bases and J dropped 5; count of bases not matched to a gene: 6. CDR1 is LNHDA and CDR2 is SQIVND in the germline V gene (reference sequence). The CDR3 runs 13 residues. The CDR3 reads CASLSLAENIQYF. The CDR3 region has the DNA TGTGCCAGCCTATCACTAGCGGAAAACATTCAGTACTTC.

The gene calls are TRBV4-2 and TRBJ2-7; 11 nucleotides align to TRBD2. The CDR3 is 15 residues long. Per the germline V gene, CDR1 is LGHNA and CDR2 is YNFKEQ. With V trimmed by 0 bases and J by 6 bases, 4 bases remained unmatched. The CDR3 protein is CASSQDPSGRFEQYF. CDR3 in DNA: TGTGCCAGCAGCCAAGACCCTAGCGGGAGGTTCGAGCAGTACTTC.

The gene calls are TRBV29-1 and TRBJ2-5; possible D gene TRBD1, 6 bases. CDR1 is SQVTM and CDR2 is ANQGSEA in the germline V gene. V was shortened by 8 bases and J by 0 bases, with 13 bases between the two germline ends. This CDR3 is built from 13 residues. In DNA form, the CDR3 reads TGCAGCTCTGGACAGACGTACCAAGAGACCCAGTACTTC. Protein: CSSGQTYQETQYF.

This clone was seen more than once but under ten times. The chain employs TRBV18 and TRBJ2-4; tentatively, D is TRBD2 (7 bases). The CDR3 is made up of 13 amino acids. The V gene lost 6 bases and the J gene lost 11 bases, with 17 bases spanning the gap. Germline V gene sequence: CDR1 KGHSH, CDR2 LQKENI. CDR3 sequence (DNA): TGTGCCAGCTCCCGGGAGGCCGGGACATTTCAGTACTTC. Encoded protein: CASSREAGTFQYF.

This clone has only one observation. The rearrangement uses TRBV5-6 and TRBJ2-2, with 7 bases aligning to TRBD2. CDR1 is SGHDT and CDR2 is YYEEEE in the germline V gene. The CDR3 sequence is 16 residues long. V shed 1 base and J 2 bases; nucleotides not matched to a gene: 5. CDR3 region: CASSLWLADNTGELFF. As DNA, the CDR3 is TGTGCCAGCAGCTTGTGGCTAGCGGACAACACCGGGGAGCTGTTTTTT.

This chain links TRBV7-3 with TRBJ2-3, with TRBD2 matching 11 bases. The germline V gene has CDR1 SGHTA and CDR2 FQGTGA. This CDR3 is built from 16 residues. Trimming removed 3 bases from V and 5 bases from J; junction bases left unmatched: 7. Written as DNA, the CDR3 is TGTGCCAGCAGCTTGAGACTAGCGGGATCGAAAGATACGCAGTATTTT. This codes for CASSLRLAGSKDTQYF.

The CDR3 protein is CASSFGRGNSPLHF. As DNA, the CDR3 is TGTGCCAGCAGCTTTGGACGGGGGAATTCACCCCTCCACTTT. The gene calls are TRBV5-8 and TRBJ1-6; a weak D match, TRBD1 (5 bases). The CDR3 has 14 residues. Deletions cut 2 bases from V and 7 bases from J, with 10 bases between. Germline loops: CDR1 SGHTS, CDR2 YDEGEE.

This clone is a singleton in its sample. The rearrangement joins TRBV20-1 to TRBJ2-5; no reliable D call. The J call may be mistaken, given a closer DNA end match to TRBJ2-7. CDR1 and CDR2 from the germline V gene are DFQATT and SNEGSKA (reference sequence). This CDR3 has 10 amino acids. The CDR3 spells CSASTYEQYF. The CDR3 DNA reads TGCAGTGCTAGTACCTACGAGCAGTACTTC.

The CDR3 protein is CAWSRQGADTIYF. The CDR3 nucleotides read TGTGCCTGGAGCAGACAGGGGGCAGACACCATATATTTT. The chain has TRBV30 and TRBJ1-3; 10 bases are a match to TRBD1. In germline, CDR1 is GTSNPN, CDR2 SVGIG (reference sequence). The CDR3 loop spans 13 amino acids. The V gene end was trimmed by 3 bases and the J gene end by 8 bases; junction bases not matched to a gene: 4.

The V gene is TRBV6-5, the J gene TRBJ1-4; TRBD1 aligns across 7 bases. Germline assignment: CDR1 MNHEY and CDR2 SVGAGI. CDR3 length: 15 amino acids. Trimming cost V 6 bases and J 4 bases; bases outside gene matches: 8. For the CDR3, the DNA is TGTGCCAGCAGATCCGAGGGGGCGGGTAATGAAAAACTGTTTTTT. This gives the protein CASRSEGAGNEKLFF.

The J gene is TRBJ2-3, the V gene TRBV7-2, with 9 positions matching TRBD2. Per the germline V gene, CDR1 is SGHTA and CDR2 is FQGNSA. J gave up 5 bases and V 2 bases, and 11 bases lay outside the gene matches. The CDR3 is 17 residues long. The CDR3 loop is CASSLTPSGAGKDTQYF. The CDR3 nucleotides are TGTGCCAGCAGCTTAACCCCTAGCGGGGCCGGGAAAGATACGCAGTATTTT.

This chain connects TRBV30 to TRBJ1-1; a weak D match, TRBD1 (6 bases). With 3 bases removed from V and 5 bases from J, the gap between germline ends came to 16 bases. Germline values: CDR1 GTSNPN, CDR2 SVGIG (reference sequence). This CDR3 is built from 14 residues. The CDR3 nucleotides are TGTGCCTGGAGGACGACAGGTTTAAGGACTGAAGCTTTCTTT. It specifies CAWRTTGLRTEAFF. The full variable domain, in which reference TRBV30 and TRBJ1-1 provide the parts outside the CDR3, is SQTIHQWPATLVQPVGSPLSLECTVEGTSNPNLYWYRQAAGRGLQLLFYSVGIGQISSEVPQNLSASRPQDRQFILSSKKLLLSDSGFYLCAWRTTGLRTEAFFGQGTRLTVV.

This clone was seen only a few times. The rearrangement joins TRBV7-3 to TRBJ2-1; weak D call: TRBD2 (6 bases). V was pared by 8 bases and J by 7 bases, with 6 bases between. Germline V lookup: CDR1 SGHTA, CDR2 FQGTGA. The CDR3 consists of 10 residues. The DNA for the CDR3 is TGTGCCAGCGGGGGGAATGAGCAGTTCTTC. The encoded protein is CASGGNEQFF.

The chain combines TRBV10-1 with TRBJ2-3; 9 bases map to TRBD1. The CDR3 contains 16 residues. Trimming at V came to 2 bases and at J to 3 bases, leaving 6 bases not matched to a gene. Germline CDR1 is WNHNN and CDR2 is SYGVQD (reference sequence). CDR3 nucleotide sequence: TGCGCCAGCAGTGAGGCCCTGGACAGGGGAACAGATACGCAGTATTTT. Its translation is CASSEALDRGTDTQYF.

A single count supports this clone. The chain joins TRBV28 to TRBJ1-2; D is unclear. Per the germline V gene, CDR1 is MDHEN and CDR2 is SYDVKM. The CDR3 contains 13 residues. V dropped 3 bases and J dropped 8 bases, with 13 bases sitting between them. This CDR3 reads CASSLFLIGGYTF. As DNA, the CDR3 is TGTGCCAGCAGTTTGTTCCTCATCGGGGGCTACACCTTC.

The J gene is TRBJ2-5, the V gene TRBV30; tentative D call: TRBD1 (5 bases). CDR3 length: 14 amino acids. From germline, CDR1 is GTSNPN and CDR2 SVGIG (reference sequence). The V end was cut by 1 base, the J end by 5 bases, with 14 bases between. CDR3 region: CAWSGTPLVETQYF. The CDR3 nucleotides read TGTGCCTGGAGTGGGACACCGTTGGTGGAGACCCAGTACTTC.

The chain employs TRBV5-1 and TRBJ2-5; possibly TRBD1 for D (5 bases). This CDR3 contains 14 residues. Trimming shortened V by 2 bases and J by 1 base, and 9 bases separated the two germline ends. The V gene's germline CDR1 is SGHRS and CDR2 YFSETQ. CDR3 bases: TGCGCCAGCAGCTTAACAGACAGCCAAGAGACCCAGTACTTC. It yields the protein CASSLTDSQETQYF.

This rearrangement joins TRBV30 to TRBJ2-7; 14 bases agree with TRBD2. The J segment lost 7 bases and the V segment lost 3 bases, leaving 8 bases of the junction unmatched. Per the germline V gene, CDR1 is GTSNPN and CDR2 is SVGIG (reference sequence). This CDR3 contains 15 residues. CDR3 DNA: TGTGCCTGGAGGCCGGGACTAGCGGGAGTGGGAGAGCAGTACTTC. This gives the protein CAWRPGLAGVGEQYF.

This clone was picked up a small number of times. The rearrangement joins TRBV10-2 to TRBJ1-5, with 8 bases that match TRBD1. The CDR3 is 13 amino acids. The V gene end was trimmed by 6 bases and the J gene end by 5 bases; junction bases not matched to a gene: 3. CDR1 is WSHSY and CDR2 is SAAADI in the germline V gene. The CDR3 reads CASRDRVHQPQHF. For the CDR3, the DNA is TGCGCCAGCAGGGACAGGGTGCATCAGCCCCAGCATTTT.

J is TRBJ1-4 and V is TRBV30, with D unresolved. Per germline, CDR1 GTSNPN and CDR2 SVGIG (reference sequence). The CDR3 extends over 14 amino acids. The germline V and J ends were trimmed by 0 bases and 3 bases, with 8 bases remaining between them. Written as DNA, the CDR3 is TGTGCCTGGAGTGTATATTCGGCTAATGAAAAACTGTTTTTT. This encodes CAWSVYSANEKLFF.